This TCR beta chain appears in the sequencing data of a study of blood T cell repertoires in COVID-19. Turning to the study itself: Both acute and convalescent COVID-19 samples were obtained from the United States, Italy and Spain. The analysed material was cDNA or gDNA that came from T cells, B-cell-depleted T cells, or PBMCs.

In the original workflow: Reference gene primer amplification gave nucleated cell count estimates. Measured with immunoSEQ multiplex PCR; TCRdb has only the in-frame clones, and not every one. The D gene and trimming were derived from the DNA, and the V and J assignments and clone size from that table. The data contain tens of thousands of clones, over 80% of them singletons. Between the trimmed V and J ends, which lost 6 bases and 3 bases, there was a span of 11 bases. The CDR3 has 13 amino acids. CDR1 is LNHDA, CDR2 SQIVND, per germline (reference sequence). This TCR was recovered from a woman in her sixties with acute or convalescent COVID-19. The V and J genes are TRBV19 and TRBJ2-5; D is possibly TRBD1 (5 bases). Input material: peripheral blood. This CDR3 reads CASSPGAEETQYF. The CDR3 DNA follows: TGTGCCAGTAGCCCTGGGGCAGAAGAGACCCAGTACTTC.